These 7 T cell receptor beta chains were sequenced from one sample in a study of OX40 agonist ivuxolimab in advanced cancers. Here immunoSEQ multiplex PCR was the method, and the copy in TCRdb shows in-frame clones only, minus some. The table includes approximately 60,000 clones, roughly 89% detected once. Material: CD4+ or CD8+ T cells sorted from blood, obtained in a trial of the OX40 agonist ivuxolimab. The receptors were gathered from an adult with an advanced solid tumor such as melanoma, head and neck, liver or kidney cancer.

CDR3 nucleotides: TGTGCCAGCAGTTTAGAGCCGGCCCAAGAGACCCAGTACTTC. It encodes CASSLEPAQETQYF. The chain employs TRBV27 and TRBJ2-5; no clear D. V was cut by 2 bases and J by 1 base, with 8 bases left in between. CDR3 length: 14 residues. Per germline, CDR1 MNHEY and CDR2 SMNVEV (reference sequence).

This clone has only one observation. The rearrangement links TRBV28 to TRBJ2-1; 13 nucleotides agree with TRBD2. The CDR3 has 16 amino acids. After removal of 5 bases from V and 4 bases from J, the junction contained 5 bases not matched to a gene. Germline CDR1 and CDR2: MDHEN and SYDVKM. The DNA for the CDR3 is TGTGCCAGCAGTCCACTAGCGGGAGGGCCTTACAATGAGCAGTTCTTC. Amino acids: CASSPLAGGPYNEQFF.

This clone was seen just once. This chain connects TRBV7-2 to TRBJ2-2, with D possibly being TRBD1 or TRBD2 (6 bases each). The CDR3 totals 15 residues. Germline values: CDR1 SGHTA, CDR2 FQGNSA. The V gene lost 2 bases and the J gene lost 4 bases, with 11 bases spanning the gap. CDR3 region: CASSLRGAGTGELFF. The CDR3 nucleotides read TGTGCCAGCAGCTTAAGGGGGGCCGGCACCGGGGAGCTGTTTTTT.

The rearrangement joins TRBV19 to TRBJ1-6; D is undetermined. Trimming took 6 bases from V and 5 from J, leaving 11 bases between them. The CDR3 is 14 amino acids. CDR1 and CDR2 from the germline V gene are LNHDA and SQIVND (reference sequence). Written as DNA, the CDR3 is TGTGCCAGTAGGGTAAGCGGAGATAATTCACCCCTCCACTTT. Residues: CASRVSGDNSPLHF.

The chain is built from TRBV5-1 and TRBJ2-7, with 12 positions matching TRBD2. From germline, CDR1 is SGHRS and CDR2 YFSETQ. The trim removed 0 bases at V and 4 bases at J, leaving 8 bases unmatched. This CDR3 region has 17 residues. This CDR3 reads CASSLDTTSGSSYEQYF. DNA of the CDR3: TGCGCCAGCAGCTTGGACACGACTAGCGGGAGTTCTTACGAGCAGTACTTC. Full variable domain (rest looked up from reference TRBV5-1 and TRBJ2-7): KAGVTQTPRYLIKTRGQQVTLSCSPISGHRSVSWYQQTPGQGLQFLFEYFSETQRNKGNFPGRFSGRQFSNSRSEMNVSTLELGDSALYLCASSLDTTSGSSYEQYFGPGTRLTVT.

V usage is TRBV5-4 and J usage is TRBJ2-2; 7 bases align to TRBD1. V dropped 4 bases and J dropped 2; count of bases not matched to a gene: 8. The V gene's germline CDR1 is SGHNT and CDR2 YYREEE (reference sequence). The CDR3 sequence is 16 residues long. CDR3 DNA: TGTGCCAGCAGCCCTCCACAGGGGAGAAACACCGGGGAGCTGTTTTTT. This translates into CASSPPQGRNTGELFF.

The sample holds one count of this clone. V is TRBV7-6 and J is TRBJ2-1; a possible D gene is TRBD2 (6 bases). The V and J ends lost 1 base and 3 bases respectively, with 10 bases between them. This CDR3 spans 15 amino acids. The germline gives CDR1 SGHVS, CDR2 FNYEAQ. CDR3: CASSLVGGDYNEQFF. CDR3 bases: TGTGCCAGCAGCTTAGTTGGCGGGGACTACAATGAGCAGTTCTTC.